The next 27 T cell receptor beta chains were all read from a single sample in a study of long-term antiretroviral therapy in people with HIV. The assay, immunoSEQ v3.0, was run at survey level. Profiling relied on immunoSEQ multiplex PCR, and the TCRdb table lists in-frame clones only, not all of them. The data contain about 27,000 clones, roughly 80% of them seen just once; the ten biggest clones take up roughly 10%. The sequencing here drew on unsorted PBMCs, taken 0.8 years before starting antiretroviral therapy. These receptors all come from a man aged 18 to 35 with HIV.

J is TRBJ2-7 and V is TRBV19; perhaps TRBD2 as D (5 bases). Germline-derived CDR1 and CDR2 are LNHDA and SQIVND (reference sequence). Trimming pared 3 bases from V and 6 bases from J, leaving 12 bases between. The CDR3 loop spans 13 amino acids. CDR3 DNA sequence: TGTGCCAGTAGTATCGGGGTGGCCTCCGAGCAGTACTTC. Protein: CASSIGVASEQYF.

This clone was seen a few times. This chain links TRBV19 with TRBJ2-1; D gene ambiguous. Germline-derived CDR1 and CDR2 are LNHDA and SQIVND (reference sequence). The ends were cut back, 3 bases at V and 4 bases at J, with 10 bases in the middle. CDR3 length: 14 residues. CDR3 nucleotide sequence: TGTGCCAGTAGTATTACGTCTCCTTACAATGAGCAGTTCTTC. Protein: CASSITSPYNEQFF.

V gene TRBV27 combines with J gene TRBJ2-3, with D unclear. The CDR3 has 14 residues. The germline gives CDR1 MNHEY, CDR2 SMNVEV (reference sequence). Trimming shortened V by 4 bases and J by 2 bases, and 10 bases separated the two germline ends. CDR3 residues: CASSYARITDTQYF. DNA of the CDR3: TGTGCCAGCAGTTATGCTCGAATCACAGATACGCAGTATTTT.

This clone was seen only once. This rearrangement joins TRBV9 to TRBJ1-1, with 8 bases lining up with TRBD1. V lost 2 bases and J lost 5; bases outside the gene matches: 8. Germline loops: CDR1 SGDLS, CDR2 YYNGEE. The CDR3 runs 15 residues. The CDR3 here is CASSVGGQGWTEAFF. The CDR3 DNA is TGTGCCAGCAGCGTGGGCGGACAGGGTTGGACTGAAGCTTTCTTT.

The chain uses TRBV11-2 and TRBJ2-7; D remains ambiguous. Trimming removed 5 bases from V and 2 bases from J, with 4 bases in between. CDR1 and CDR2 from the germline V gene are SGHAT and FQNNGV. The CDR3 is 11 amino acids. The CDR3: CASSTAYEQYF. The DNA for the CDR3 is TGTGCCAGCAGCACCGCCTACGAGCAGTACTTC.

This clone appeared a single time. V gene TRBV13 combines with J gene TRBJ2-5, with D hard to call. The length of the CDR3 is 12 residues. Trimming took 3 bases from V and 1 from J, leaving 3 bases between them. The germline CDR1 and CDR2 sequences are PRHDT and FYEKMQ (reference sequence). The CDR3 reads CASSFGQETQYF. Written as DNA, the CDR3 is TGTGCCAGCAGCTTCGGCCAAGAGACCCAGTACTTC.

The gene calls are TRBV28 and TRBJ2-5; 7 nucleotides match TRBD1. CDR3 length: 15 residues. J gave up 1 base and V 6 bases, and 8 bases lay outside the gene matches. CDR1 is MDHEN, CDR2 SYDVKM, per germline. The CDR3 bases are TGTGCCAGCAGACCTCTCGACAGGGCCCAAGAGACCCAGTACTTC. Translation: CASRPLDRAQETQYF. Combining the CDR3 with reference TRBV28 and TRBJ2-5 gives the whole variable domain DVKVTQSSRYLVKRTGEKVFLECVQDMDHENMFWYRQDPGLGLRLIYFSYDVKMKEKGDIPEGYSVSREKKERFSLILESASTNQTSMYLCASRPLDRAQETQYFGPGTRLLVL.

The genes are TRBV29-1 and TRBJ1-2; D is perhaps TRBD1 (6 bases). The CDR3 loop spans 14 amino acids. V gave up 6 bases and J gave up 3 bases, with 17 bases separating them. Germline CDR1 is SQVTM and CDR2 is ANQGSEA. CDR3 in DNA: TGCAGCGTCCAATCCTGGGGGGGGCACTATGGCTACACCTTC. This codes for CSVQSWGGHYGYTF.

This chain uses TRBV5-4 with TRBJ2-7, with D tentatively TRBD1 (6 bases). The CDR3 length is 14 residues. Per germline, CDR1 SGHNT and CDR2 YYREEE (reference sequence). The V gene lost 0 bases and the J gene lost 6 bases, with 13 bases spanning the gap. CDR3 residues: CASSLEDRWREQYF. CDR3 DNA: TGTGCCAGCAGCTTGGAAGACAGGTGGCGCGAGCAGTACTTC.

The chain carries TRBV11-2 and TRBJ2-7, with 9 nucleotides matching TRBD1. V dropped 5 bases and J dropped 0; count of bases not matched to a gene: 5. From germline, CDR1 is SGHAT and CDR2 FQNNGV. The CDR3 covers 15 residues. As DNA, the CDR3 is TGTGCCAGCAGCCCCCGGGACAGGGCCTCCTACGAGCAGTACTTC. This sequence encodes CASSPRDRASYEQYF.

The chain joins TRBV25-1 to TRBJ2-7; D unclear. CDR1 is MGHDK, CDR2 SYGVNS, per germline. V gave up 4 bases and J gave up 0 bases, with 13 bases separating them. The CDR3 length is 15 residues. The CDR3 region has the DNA TGTGCCAGCAGTGGGTCGGGCGGTTCCTCCTACGAGCAGTACTTC. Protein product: CASSGSGGSSYEQYF.

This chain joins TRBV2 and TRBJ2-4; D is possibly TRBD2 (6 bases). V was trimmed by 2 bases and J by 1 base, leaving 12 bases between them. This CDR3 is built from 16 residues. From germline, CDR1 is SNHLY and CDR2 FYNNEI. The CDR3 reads CASSEWDGGAKNIQYF. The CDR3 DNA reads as TGTGCCAGCAGTGAATGGGACGGAGGGGCCAAAAACATTCAGTACTTC.

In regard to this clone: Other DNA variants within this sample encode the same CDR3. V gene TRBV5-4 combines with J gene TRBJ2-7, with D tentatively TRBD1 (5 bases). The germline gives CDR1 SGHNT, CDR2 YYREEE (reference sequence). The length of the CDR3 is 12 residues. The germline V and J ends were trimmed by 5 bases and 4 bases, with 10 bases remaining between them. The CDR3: CASSLKGYEQYF. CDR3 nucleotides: TGTGCCAGCAGTTTGAAGGGGTACGAGCAGTACTTC.

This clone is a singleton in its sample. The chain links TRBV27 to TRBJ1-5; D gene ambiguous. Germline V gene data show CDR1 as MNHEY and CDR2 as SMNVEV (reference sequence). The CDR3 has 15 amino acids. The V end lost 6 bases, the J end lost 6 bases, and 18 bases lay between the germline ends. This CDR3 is CASSPSPGGSQPQHF. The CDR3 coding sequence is TGTGCCAGCAGCCCTAGCCCCGGCGGGTCTCAGCCCCAGCATTTT.

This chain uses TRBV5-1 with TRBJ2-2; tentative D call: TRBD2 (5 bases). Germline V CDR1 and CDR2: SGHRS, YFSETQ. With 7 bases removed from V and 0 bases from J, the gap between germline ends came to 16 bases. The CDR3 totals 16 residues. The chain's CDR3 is CASRPYEGANTGELFF. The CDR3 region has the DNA TGCGCCAGCCGTCCCTATGAGGGCGCGAACACCGGGGAGCTGTTTTTT.

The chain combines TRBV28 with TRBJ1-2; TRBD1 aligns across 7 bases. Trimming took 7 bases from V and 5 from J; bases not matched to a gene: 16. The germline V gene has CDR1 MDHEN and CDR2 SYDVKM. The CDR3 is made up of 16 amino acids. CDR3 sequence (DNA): TGTGCCAGCATCCGAGGGACAGCTTACTTTCCTTATGGCTACACCTTC. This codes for CASIRGTAYFPYGYTF.

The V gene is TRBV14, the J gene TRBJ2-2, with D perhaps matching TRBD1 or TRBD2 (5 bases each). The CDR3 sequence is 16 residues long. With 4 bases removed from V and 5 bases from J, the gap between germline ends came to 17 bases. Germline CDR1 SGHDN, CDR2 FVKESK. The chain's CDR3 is CASSPRGTRGTGELFF. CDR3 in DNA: TGTGCCAGCAGCCCAAGAGGGACGAGAGGTACCGGGGAGCTGTTTTTT. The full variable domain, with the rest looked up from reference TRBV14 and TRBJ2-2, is EAGVTQFPSHSVIEKGQTVTLRCDPISGHDNLYWYRRVMGKEIKFLLHFVKESKQDESGMPNNRFLAERTGGTYSTLKVQPAELEDSGVYFCASSPRGTRGTGELFFGEGSRLTVL.

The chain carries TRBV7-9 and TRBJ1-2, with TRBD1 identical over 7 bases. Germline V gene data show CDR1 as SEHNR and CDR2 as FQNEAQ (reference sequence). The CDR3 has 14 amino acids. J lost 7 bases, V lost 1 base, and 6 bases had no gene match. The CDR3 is CASSLVVTGAGYTF. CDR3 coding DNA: TGTGCCAGCAGCTTAGTGGTTACAGGGGCTGGCTACACCTTC. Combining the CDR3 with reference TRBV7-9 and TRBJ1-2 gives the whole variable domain DTGVSQNPRHKITKRGQNVTFRCDPISEHNRLYWYRQTLGQGPEFLTYFQNEAQLEKSRLLSDRFSAERPKGSFSTLEIQRTEQGDSAMYLCASSLVVTGAGYTFGSGTRLTVV.

The CDR3 DNA reads TGTGCCAGCAGCTTAACCGGGGTAAGGCGTGAGCAGTTCTTC. This encodes CASSLTGVRREQFF. This rearrangement joins TRBV7-3 to TRBJ2-1; D might be TRBD2 (5 bases). CDR3 size: 14 residues. V lost 0 bases and J 9 bases, leaving 12 bases between the germline ends. CDR1 and CDR2 from the germline V gene are SGHTA and FQGTGA.

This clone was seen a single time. CDR3 nucleotide sequence: TGTGCCAGCAGCTTAGTTAGTACCCAAGCTAACTATGGCTACACCTTC. Translated: CASSLVSTQANYGYTF. J is TRBJ1-2 and V is TRBV7-2, with unresolved D. Germline values: CDR1 SGHTA, CDR2 FQGNSA. V was clipped by 1 base and J by 0 bases, with 12 bases between them. There are 16 residues in the CDR3.

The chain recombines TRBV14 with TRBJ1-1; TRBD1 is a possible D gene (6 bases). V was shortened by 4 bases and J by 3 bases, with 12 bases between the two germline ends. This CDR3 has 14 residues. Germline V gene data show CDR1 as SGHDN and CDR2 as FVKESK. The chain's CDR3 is CASSLTGRYTEAFF. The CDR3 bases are TGTGCCAGCAGCCTTACAGGGAGGTACACTGAAGCTTTCTTT.

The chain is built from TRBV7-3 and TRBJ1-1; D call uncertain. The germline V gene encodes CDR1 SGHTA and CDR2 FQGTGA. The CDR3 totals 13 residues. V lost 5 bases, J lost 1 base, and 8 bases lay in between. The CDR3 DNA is TGTGCCAGCAGCACTCAGAGGAACACTGAAGCTTTCTTT. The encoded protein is CASSTQRNTEAFF.

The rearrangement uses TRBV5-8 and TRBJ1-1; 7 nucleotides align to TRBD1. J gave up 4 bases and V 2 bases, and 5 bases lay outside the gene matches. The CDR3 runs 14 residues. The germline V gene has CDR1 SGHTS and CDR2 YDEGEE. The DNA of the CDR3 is TGTGCCAGCAGCTTAAGGGGGCTTGGCACTGAAGCTTTCTTT. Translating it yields CASSLRGLGTEAFF.

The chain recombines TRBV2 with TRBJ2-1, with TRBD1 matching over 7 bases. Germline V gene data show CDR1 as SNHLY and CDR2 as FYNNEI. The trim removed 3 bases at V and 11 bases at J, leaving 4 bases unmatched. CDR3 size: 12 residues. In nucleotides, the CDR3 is TGTGCCAGCAGTGACCGGGACAGCCAGCAGTTCTTC. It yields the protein CASSDRDSQQFF.

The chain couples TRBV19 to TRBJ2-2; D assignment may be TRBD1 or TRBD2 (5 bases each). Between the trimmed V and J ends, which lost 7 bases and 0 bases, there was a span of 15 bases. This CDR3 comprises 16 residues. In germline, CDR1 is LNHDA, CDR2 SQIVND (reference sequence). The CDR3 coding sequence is TGTGCCAGTAAGTCGGGGACCTACGCGAACACCGGGGAGCTGTTTTTT. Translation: CASKSGTYANTGELFF.

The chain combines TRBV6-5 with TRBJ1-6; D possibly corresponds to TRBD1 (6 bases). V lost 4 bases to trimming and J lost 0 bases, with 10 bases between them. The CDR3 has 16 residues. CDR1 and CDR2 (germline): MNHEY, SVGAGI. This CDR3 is CASSLGGGSYNSPLHF. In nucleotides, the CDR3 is TGTGCCAGCAGTTTAGGGGGTGGCTCCTATAATTCACCCCTCCACTTT.

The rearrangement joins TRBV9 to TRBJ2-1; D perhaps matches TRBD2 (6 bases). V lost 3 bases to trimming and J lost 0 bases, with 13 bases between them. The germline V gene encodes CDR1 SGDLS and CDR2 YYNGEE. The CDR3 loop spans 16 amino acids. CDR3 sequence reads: CASSGSGLSSYNEQFF. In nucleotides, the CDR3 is TGTGCCAGCAGCGGATCGGGACTCAGCTCCTACAATGAGCAGTTCTTC.